Shown below are 20 T cell receptor beta chains from a single sample sequenced in a study of early T cells in non-severe SARS-CoV-2 infection. TCRdb processed the 5' RACE reads anew with MiXCR; each CDR3 protein has one entry. The table has around 52,000 distinct CDR3 sequences, 6.2% seen once. The specimen sequenced was whole blood. Every receptor here comes from an adult who was a healthcare worker with PCR-confirmed SARS-CoV-2 infection or an uninfected control (not recorded which).

The chain couples TRBV12-3 or TRBV12-4 to TRBJ1-5, with D perhaps TRBD1 (5 bases). Trimming cost V 5 bases and J 7 bases, with 12 bases left between them. The CDR3 loop spans 13 amino acids. Here the CDR3 DNA reads TGTGCCAGCAGTAGGACATTCGGGCAGCCCCAGCATTTT. This encodes CASSRTFGQPQHF.

The CDR3 DNA reads TGTGCCAGCAGTTACTCCCCCGGGAACAATCAGCCCCAGCATTTT. It is translated as CASSYSPGNNQPQHF. The chain is built from TRBV6-6 and TRBJ1-5; no firm D call. With 0 bases removed from V and 3 bases from J, the gap between germline ends came to 9 bases. CDR3 length: 15 amino acids. Germline CDR1 MNHNY, CDR2 SVGAGI (reference sequence).

This clonotype was seen at least ten times. The chain combines TRBV30 with TRBJ2-6; D remains unclear. The ends were cut back, 2 bases at V and 3 bases at J, with 11 bases in the middle. Germline values: CDR1 GTSNPN, CDR2 SVGIG (reference sequence). This CDR3 spans 15 amino acids. Written as DNA, the CDR3 is TGTGCCTGGAGTATGGCTCTCTTTGGGGCCAACGTCCTGACTTTC. It specifies CAWSMALFGANVLTF.

The sample holds a few counts of this clonotype. The chain employs TRBV18 and TRBJ1-2; no clear D. This CDR3 is 15 amino acids long. The germline V and J ends were trimmed by 3 bases and 3 bases, with 14 bases remaining between them. Germline lookup yields CDR1 KGHSH and CDR2 LQKENI. CDR3 sequence reads: CASSPLPQTDYGYTF. The CDR3 bases are TGTGCCAGCTCACCCCTCCCCCAGACTGACTATGGCTACACCTTC.

This CDR3 reads CSVHHGGTDNTEAFF. The CDR3 nucleotides read TGCAGCGTTCACCATGGGGGGACAGATAACACTGAAGCTTTCTTT. The chain links TRBV29-1 to TRBJ1-1; 7 positions match TRBD1. J lost 2 bases, V lost 5 bases, and 11 bases had no gene match. The CDR3 length is 15 residues. Germline CDR1 reads SQVTM; CDR2 reads ANQGSEA.

This clonotype showed up just a few times. Here the CDR3 DNA reads TGTGCCAGCAGACCGGCGGGGAGTAACTATGGCTACACCTTC. Its protein product is CASRPAGSNYGYTF. The gene calls are TRBV6-2 or TRBV6-3 and TRBJ1-2; unclear D gene. The germline V and J ends were trimmed by 6 bases and 1 base, with 12 bases remaining between them. The CDR3 consists of 14 residues. CDR1 MNHEY and CDR2 SVGEGT come from the germline V gene.

This clonotype was detected ten times or more. V and J are TRBV12-3 or TRBV12-4 and TRBJ1-1; unclear D gene. The V end was cut by 7 bases, the J end by 8 bases, with 14 bases between. The CDR3 covers 12 residues. Here the CDR3 reads CASIPGVGEAFF. DNA for the CDR3: TGTGCCAGCATACCCGGGGTAGGGGAAGCTTTCTTT.

This clonotype was observed a few times. J is TRBJ2-5 and V is TRBV7-2; no clear D gene. The germline V gene encodes CDR1 SGHTA and CDR2 FQGNSA. Trimming shortened V by 1 base and J by 5 bases, and 11 bases separated the two germline ends. The CDR3 has 14 amino acids. Written as DNA, the CDR3 is TGTGCCAGCAGCTTAGTATCCCTAGGGGAGACCCAGTACTTC. Amino acid sequence: CASSLVSLGETQYF.

The chain employs TRBV30 and TRBJ1-2, with a tentative D call TRBD1 (5 bases). This CDR3 spans 14 amino acids. V dropped 0 bases and J dropped 3 bases, with 11 bases sitting between them. The germline V gene encodes CDR1 GTSNPN and CDR2 SVGIG (reference sequence). In nucleotides, the CDR3 is TGTGCCTGGAGTGTGGGGGGAGACCACTATGGCTACACCTTC. Residues: CAWSVGGDHYGYTF. The whole variable domain, remainder taken from reference TRBV30 and TRBJ1-2, is SQTIHQWPATLVQPVGSPLSLECTVEGTSNPNLYWYRQAAGRGLQLLFYSVGIGQISSEVPQNLSASRPQDRQFILSSKKLLLSDSGFYLCAWSVGGDHYGYTFGSGTRLTVV.

This clonotype has ten or more counts. This chain links TRBV6-6 with TRBJ2-3; 8 bases match TRBD2. V was pared by 6 bases and J by 1 base, with 6 bases of the junction left unmatched. CDR3 length equals 15 residues. Germline V gives CDR1 MNHNY, CDR2 SVGAGI (reference sequence). The CDR3 loop reads CASRHVSGGTDTQYF. The CDR3 region has the DNA TGTGCCAGCAGGCACGTTAGCGGGGGCACAGATACGCAGTATTTT.

There are many counts of this clonotype. The chain couples TRBV12-3 or TRBV12-4 to TRBJ2-5, with D unresolved. The germline V and J ends were trimmed by 3 bases and 5 bases, with 7 bases remaining between them. This CDR3 has 12 amino acids. CDR3 DNA: TGTGCCAGCAGTTTGTTCGGGGAGACCCAGTACTTC. It translates to CASSLFGETQYF.

This clonotype was recorded many times. The rearrangement uses TRBV20-1 and TRBJ1-1, with D uncertain. This CDR3 spans 12 amino acids. Trimming removed 0 bases from V and 5 bases from J, with 7 bases in between. CDR1 and CDR2 from the germline V gene are DFQATT and SNEGSKA (reference sequence). The CDR3 spells CSARETETEAFF. The DNA for the CDR3 is TGCAGTGCTAGAGAGACGGAGACTGAAGCTTTCTTT.

This clonotype occurred a few times. J is TRBJ1-3 and V is TRBV11-2; the D is unclear. V was shortened by 2 bases and J by 6 bases, with 8 bases between the two germline ends. The CDR3 runs 13 residues. CDR1 SGHAT and CDR2 FQNNGV come from the germline V gene. CDR3 residues: CASSLSRENTIYF. The CDR3 DNA sequence: TGTGCCAGCAGCTTATCGAGGGAAAACACCATATATTTT.

The V call is TRBV5-1, the J call TRBJ2-3; D call uncertain. V lost 4 bases, J lost 0 bases, and 9 bases lay in between. The CDR3 is 14 amino acids. The germline V gene encodes CDR1 SGHRS and CDR2 YFSETQ. The CDR3 region is CASSPYGSTDTQYF. In nucleotides, the CDR3 is TGCGCCAGCAGCCCTTATGGGAGCACAGATACGCAGTATTTT.

This clonotype was counted at least ten times. The chain joins TRBV9 to TRBJ2-7, with 8 bases identical to TRBD2. Germline trimming cut 0 bases from V and 6 bases from J; bases unmatched to any gene: 8. This CDR3 region has 15 residues. Germline CDR1 reads SGDLS; CDR2 reads YYNGEE. The CDR3 loop is CASSVGSGLAGEQYF. As DNA, the CDR3 is TGTGCCAGCAGCGTAGGTTCAGGTCTAGCGGGCGAGCAGTACTTC.

The chain combines TRBV7-8 with TRBJ1-5; 7 positions match TRBD1. CDR3 size: 15 residues. V lost 3 bases, J lost 4 bases, and 6 bases stayed unmatched. From germline, CDR1 is SGHVS and CDR2 FQNEAQ. CDR3 coding DNA: TGTGCCAGCAGCTTCGGACAGGCCAATAATCAGCCCCAGCATTTT. Its translation: CASSFGQANNQPQHF.

This clonotype was seen ten or more times. The V gene is TRBV2, the J gene TRBJ1-2; perhaps TRBD1 as D (5 bases). Germline V gene sequence: CDR1 SNHLY, CDR2 FYNNEI. V lost 1 base to trimming and J lost 6 bases, with 9 bases between them. The CDR3 runs to 13 residues. The CDR3, as DNA: TGTGCCAGCAGTGAAGGGCAGGGCGATGGCTACACCTTC. Translated: CASSEGQGDGYTF.

This clonotype was found many times. The junction departs from the called germline gene at one end, perhaps through a read error. CDR3 protein: CASSLVQGEETQYF. In nucleotides, the CDR3 is TGTGCTAGCAGCTTAGTACAGGGTGAAGAGACCCAGTACTTC. This chain links TRBV7-7 with TRBJ2-5; maybe TRBD1 (6 bases). There are 14 residues in the CDR3. Germline assignment: CDR1 SSHAT and CDR2 FNYEAQ (reference sequence).

This clonotype appeared a few times. V usage is TRBV7-2 and J usage is TRBJ2-1; no clear D. The CDR3 spans 14 residues. Germline CDR1 SGHTA, CDR2 FQGNSA. The V gene lost 8 bases and the J gene lost 5 bases, with 16 bases spanning the gap. The CDR3: CASGGWAGDNEQFF. CDR3 nucleotide sequence: TGTGCCAGCGGCGGTTGGGCTGGAGACAATGAGCAGTTCTTC.

The CDR3 DNA reads as TGTGCCAGCAGTCCAGGAGCCCTAGCCAAAAACATTCAGTACTTC. Amino acids: CASSPGALAKNIQYF. The chain joins TRBV12-3 or TRBV12-4 to TRBJ2-4; D is ambiguous. The ends were cut back, 5 bases at V and 0 bases at J, with 11 bases in the middle. This CDR3 contains 15 residues.